This T cell receptor beta chain was profiled in a study of Graves' ophthalmopathy and Graves' hyperthyroidism (dated by TCRdb to 2016 to 2019). At the level of the whole study: Stable hyperthyroidism was defined as no progression to ophthalmopathy within 18 months of follow-up. Following sampling, methimazole starting at 30 mg daily was administered to hyperthyroidism patients, and high-dose intravenous methylprednisolone was administered to ophthalmopathy patients. A discovery set of 100 patients (43 ophthalmopathy, 60 or so stable hyperthyroidism) was enrolled to explore V-J signatures distinguishing ophthalmopathy from hyperthyroidism. To tell Graves' ophthalmopathy apart from Graves' hyperthyroidism, and to predict which patients would progress to ophthalmopathy, the study relied on TCR beta repertoire signatures. In six hyperthyroidism patients, T-cell repertoires of thyroid tissue and blood were compared. The independent validation cohort included 18 to 20 hyperthyroidism patients plus 17 patients who later progressed from hyperthyroidism to ophthalmopathy. In total, approximately 130 blood samples were TCR-sequenced: 40 to 45 ophthalmopathy, roughly 77 hyperthyroidism and about 17 hyperthyroidism-to-ophthalmopathy patients.

For repertoire sequencing, TCR beta CDR3 regions were amplified from RNA transcripts. HTBI primers and the Qiagen OneStep RT-PCR kit were used in a first-round RT-PCR, which was followed by a second-round multiplex PCR, size selection and purification. Libraries were sequenced on an Illumina HiSeq2000 using paired-end 100 bp reads. In the original analysis: Reads were processed with SOAPnuke, discarding reads with adapters, uncalled bases, mean Phred below 15, or no exact constant-primer or identifier match. COPE v1.2.5 was used to merge high-quality paired reads. Unique nucleotide sequences were defined as clonotypes and aligned to IMGT TRB V, D and J references using MiTCR v1.1. The analysis was limited to V-J combinations with a frequency above 0.0001, which together covered 99.2% of repertoires. For each V-J combination, a TCR clonal expansion and chaos score was defined as the ratio of F50 clonal expansion to chaos observed in the TCRdist matrix. Welch's t-statistics and random forest were used to reduce the features to about a dozen V-J combinations, which were then used as input to a naive Bayes classifier. The similarity between thyroid and blood repertoires was quantified using the Morisita-Horn index. TCRdb's own reprocessing of the public reads used fastp at Q25 and MiXCR and kept productive beta chains. Here each entry gathers all rows of one CDR3 protein and keeps the most common genes and DNA. None of the V and J calls come from the authors' own analysis; TCRdb made them. Here the sample has around 1,200,000 distinct CDR3 sequences; less than 45% occur a single time. The ten top clones hold 11% of the sample.

To note about this clonotype: Which antigen it targets is not known. One base away there is no much larger clone; base qualities are not given.

Points the paper makes about the study in general: In validation, the model predicted ophthalmopathy progression with roughly 68% sensitivity and about 73% specificity; some 13 predicted patients were CT-confirmed with GO in a median of roughly 6.8 months. Most expanded thyroid clonotypes with a frequency above 0.001 also appeared in blood, which suggests that blood repertoires may reflect the immune response in the thyroid. In cross-validation, the 13-signature model distinguished ophthalmopathy from stable hyperthyroidism with 87.88% sensitivity and 81.08% specificity, while in the test set the corresponding values were about 80% and 75%. No statistical method was used to predetermine the sample size, and group allocation was not hidden from the investigators.

Hyperthyroidism patients were newly diagnosed, with disease duration under 2 months, and aged 18 to 65 years. Anyone with other autoimmune diseases, uncontrolled infections, pregnancy or lactation was excluded from the study. Diagnosis relied on clinical symptoms, serum thyroxine, TRAb, thyroid ultrasound and orbital computed tomography. Total RNA was extracted using Trizol reagent, and RNA quality was checked on an Agilent 2100 Bioanalyzer. V loses 3 bases at its end and J loses 4 bases; junction bases beyond the gene matches: 12. Inclusive of the bounding cysteine and phenylalanine, the CDR3 is 17 residues long. Of the read, only the CDR3 DNA is kept; its 51 bases are in frame from base 1. CDR1 and CDR2, per the germline V gene (reference sequence), are SGHAT and FQDESV.

The sequence came from an adult man with Graves' hyperthyroidism. Sequenced sample: peripheral blood or thyroid tissue (not recorded which). The chain was built from TRBV11-1 and TRBJ2-5, with 9 bases in between that match TRBD1. The CDR3 here reads CASSFPGTGLSGETQYF. The nucleotide sequence reads as follows: TGTGCCAGCAGCTTTCCAGGGACAGGGTTATCCGGAGAGACCCAGTACTTC.